This TCR beta chain comes out of a study of low-dose radiotherapy and immunotherapy resistance in tumors. Study information: Cohort 1 was treated with 0.5 Gy per fraction at 2-week intervals, amounting to 6.5 Gy overall.

This clonotype was recorded many times. The V and J ends lost 6 bases and 5 bases respectively, with 17 bases between them. The CDR3 is 14 amino acids. CDR1 is MNHGY, CDR2 SAAAGT, per germline. Time point in this sample: after trial treatment. Treatment noted: LDRT plus nivolumab, ipilimumab, low-dose cyclophosphamide and aspirin (RACIN trial). The donors' treatment consisted of nivolumab, ipilimumab, aspirin, low-dose cyclophosphamide and low-dose radiotherapy. Priming of first-strand cDNA relied on TRAV- and TRBV-specific primers (covering alpha and beta chains). The PCR that amplified TCRs ran for around 20 cycles, relying on a constant-region primer and a V-primer adapter. TCRdb fed the reads into MiXCR, producing one record per CDR3 protein. The table includes tens of thousands of distinct CDR3 sequences, less than 30% detected once.

This specimen consisted of PBMCs, obtained after low-dose radiotherapy plus immunotherapy. The J gene is TRBJ2-7, the V gene TRBV6-8; D remains unclear. The TCR originated in a male donor with prostate cancer. CDR3 nucleotide sequence: TGTGCCAGCAGCCCGGATGTCTGGAGCCACGAGCAGTACTTC. It yields the protein CASSPDVWSHEQYF.